This TCR beta chain derives from a study of control samples from healthy donors and cancer patients. The protocol was immunoSEQ multiplex PCR, while the TCRdb copy is restricted to in-frame clones and leaves out a portion. The sample lists around 150,000 clones, over 85% occurring once. This clone was seen a single time. Compared with germline, one end of the junction differs, possibly owing to a read error. The CDR3 covers 13 residues. Germline V lookup: CDR1 SGHRS, CDR2 YFSETQ. The receptor was isolated from a woman aged 40 to 50 in good health. Sequencing was done on a sample of blood. The genes are TRBV5-1 and TRBJ2-4; D is uncertain. The CDR3 DNA reads TGCACCAGCAGCTTGAAGGTTGGTGACATTCAGTACTTC. Protein sequence: CTSSLKVGDIQYF.